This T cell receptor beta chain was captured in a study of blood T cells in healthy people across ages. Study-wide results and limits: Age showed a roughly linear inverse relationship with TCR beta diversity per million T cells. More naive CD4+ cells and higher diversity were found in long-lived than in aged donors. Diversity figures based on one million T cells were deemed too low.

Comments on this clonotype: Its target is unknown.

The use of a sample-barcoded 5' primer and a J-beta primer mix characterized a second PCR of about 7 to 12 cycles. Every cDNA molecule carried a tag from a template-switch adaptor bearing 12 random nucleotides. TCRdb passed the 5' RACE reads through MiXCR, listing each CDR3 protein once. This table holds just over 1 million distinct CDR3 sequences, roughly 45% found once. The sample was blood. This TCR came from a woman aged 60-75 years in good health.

CDR3 residues: CATSRPGLAGEIPYKQYF. CDR3 DNA sequence: TGTGCCACCAGCAGGCCGGGACTAGCGGGGGAAATTCCCTACAAGCAGTACTTC. The rearrangement links TRBV15 to TRBJ2-4; 14 bases are shared with TRBD2. V was clipped by 3 bases and J by 13 bases; unmatched bases: 17. The CDR3 has 18 residues. In germline, CDR1 is LNHNV, CDR2 YYDKDF (reference sequence).